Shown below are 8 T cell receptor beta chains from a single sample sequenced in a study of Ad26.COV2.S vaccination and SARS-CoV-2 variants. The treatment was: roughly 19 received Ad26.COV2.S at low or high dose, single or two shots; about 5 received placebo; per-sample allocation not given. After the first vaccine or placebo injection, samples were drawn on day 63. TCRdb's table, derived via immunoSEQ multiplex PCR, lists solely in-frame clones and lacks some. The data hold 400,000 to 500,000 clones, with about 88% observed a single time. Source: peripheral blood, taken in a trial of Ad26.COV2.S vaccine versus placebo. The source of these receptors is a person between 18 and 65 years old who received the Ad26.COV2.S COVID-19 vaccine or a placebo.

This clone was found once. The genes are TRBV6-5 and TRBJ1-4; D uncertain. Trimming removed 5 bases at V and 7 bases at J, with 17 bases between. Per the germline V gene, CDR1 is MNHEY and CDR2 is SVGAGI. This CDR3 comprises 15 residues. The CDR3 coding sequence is TGTGCCAGCAGTCGCTCGGGTGTCCGAATTGAAAAACTGTTTTTT. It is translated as CASSRSGVRIEKLFF.

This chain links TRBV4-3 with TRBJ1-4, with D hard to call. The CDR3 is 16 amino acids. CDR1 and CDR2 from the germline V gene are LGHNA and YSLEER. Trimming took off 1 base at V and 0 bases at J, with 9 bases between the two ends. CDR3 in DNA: TGCGCCAGCAGCCAAGCCCAATCAGCAACTAATGAAAAACTGTTTTTT. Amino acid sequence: CASSQAQSATNEKLFF.

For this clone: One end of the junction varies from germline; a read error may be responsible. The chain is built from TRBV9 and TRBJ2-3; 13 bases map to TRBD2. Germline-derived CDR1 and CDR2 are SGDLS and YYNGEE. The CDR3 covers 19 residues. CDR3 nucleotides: TGTGCCGGCAGCGTAGATTTAATGGGGACTAGCGGGAAAGAGGATACGCAGTATTTT. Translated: CAGSVDLMGTSGKEDTQYF.

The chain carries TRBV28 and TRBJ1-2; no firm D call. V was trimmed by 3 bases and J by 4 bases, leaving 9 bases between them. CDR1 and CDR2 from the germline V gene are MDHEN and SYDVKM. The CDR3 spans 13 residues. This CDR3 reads CASSFGGSYGYTF. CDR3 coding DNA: TGTGCCAGCAGTTTTGGCGGCTCCTATGGCTACACCTTC.

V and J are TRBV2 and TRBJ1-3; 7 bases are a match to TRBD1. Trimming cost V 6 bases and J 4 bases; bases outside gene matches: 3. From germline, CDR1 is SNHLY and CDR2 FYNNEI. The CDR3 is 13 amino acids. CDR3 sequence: CASSGQVGNTIYF. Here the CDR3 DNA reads TGTGCCAGCAGCGGACAGGTCGGAAACACCATATATTTT.

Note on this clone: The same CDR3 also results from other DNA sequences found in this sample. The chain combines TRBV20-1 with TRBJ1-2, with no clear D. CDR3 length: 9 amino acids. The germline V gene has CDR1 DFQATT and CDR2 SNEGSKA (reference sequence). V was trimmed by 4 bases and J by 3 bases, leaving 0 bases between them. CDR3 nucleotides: TGCAGTGCTAACTATGGCTACACCTTC. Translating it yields CSANYGYTF.

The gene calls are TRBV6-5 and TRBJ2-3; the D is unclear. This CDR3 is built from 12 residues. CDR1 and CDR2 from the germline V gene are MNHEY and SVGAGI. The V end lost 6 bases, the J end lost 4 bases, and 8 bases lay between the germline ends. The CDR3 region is CASSPGPDTQYF. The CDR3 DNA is TGTGCCAGCAGCCCCGGACCAGATACGCAGTATTTT.

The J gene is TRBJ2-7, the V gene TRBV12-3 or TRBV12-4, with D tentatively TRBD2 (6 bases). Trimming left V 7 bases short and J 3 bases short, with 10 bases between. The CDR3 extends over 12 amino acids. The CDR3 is CASTPGGYEQYF. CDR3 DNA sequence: TGTGCCAGCACGCCCGGGGGCTACGAGCAGTACTTC.